A single sample gave rise to the 5 T cell receptor beta chains below, sequenced in a study of cytomegalovirus exposure and HLA in healthy donors (TCRdb year 2017). The library was generated by the immunoSEQ multiplex PCR assay. For the multiplex PCR, a mixture combining 60 forward primers for TCR Vbeta segments and 13 reverse primers for TCR Jbeta segments was used. The clones in this table, taken by TCRdb from immuneACCESS, are in-frame only. Not every clone is retained; where verified, under half of the shortfall comes from an unresolved V gene, and the cause of the rest is unknown. Recorded for this sample are hundreds of thousands of clones; about 75% of them occurred a single time. The ten largest clones capture around 2% of the sample. The specimen sequenced was PBMCs. These receptors were taken from a female donor in good health and CMV-seronegative.

V usage is TRBV19 and J usage is TRBJ2-7, with 7 bases lining up with TRBD2. Per germline, CDR1 LNHDA and CDR2 SQIVND (reference sequence). Germline trimming cut 7 bases from V and 0 bases from J; bases unmatched to any gene: 9. This CDR3 spans 15 amino acids. The CDR3 here is CASKDPSGPSYEQYF. In nucleotides, the CDR3 is TGTGCCAGTAAGGACCCTAGCGGTCCCTCCTACGAGCAGTACTTC.

V is TRBV25-1 and J is TRBJ1-3; possibly TRBD1 for D (5 bases). CDR3 size: 15 residues. The germline V and J ends were trimmed by 1 base and 2 bases, with 9 bases remaining between them. Germline CDR1 MGHDK, CDR2 SYGVNS. The DNA for the CDR3 is TGTGCCAGCAGTGAATTGGAGGGGCCTGGAAACACCATATATTTT. Its protein product is CASSELEGPGNTIYF.

V and J are TRBV4-1 and TRBJ2-1; 10 bases are a match to TRBD2. The germline gives CDR1 MGHRA, CDR2 YSYEKL. CDR3 size: 17 residues. The V and J ends lost 1 base and 6 bases, in that order; junction bases with no gene match: 9. The CDR3 DNA follows: TGCGCCAGCAGCCAAGGATCTAGCGGGAGTATTGTCAATGAGCAGTTCTTC. It specifies CASSQGSSGSIVNEQFF.

A few counts support this clone. This chain joins TRBV19 and TRBJ1-5, with D tentatively TRBD1 (6 bases). Germline lookup yields CDR1 LNHDA and CDR2 SQIVND (reference sequence). CDR3 length equals 15 residues. V was shortened by 2 bases and J by 6 bases, with 14 bases between the two germline ends. CDR3 DNA sequence: TGTGCCAGTAGTATATCCGAGGGGGTGACTCAGCCCCAGCATTTT. Its protein product is CASSISEGVTQPQHF.

This chain links TRBV2 with TRBJ2-1; D remains unclear. CDR1 is SNHLY and CDR2 is FYNNEI in the germline V gene. Trimming removed 4 bases at V and 1 base at J, with 5 bases between. The CDR3 covers 13 residues. DNA of the CDR3: TGTGCCAGCAGTGGACTTTCCTACAATGAGCAGTTCTTC. This encodes CASSGLSYNEQFF.